What follows is one T cell receptor (beta chain) and its context. Its binding antigen is unknown. Base qualities were left out, and no much larger clone turns up one base away. This sample is drawn from a study of beta chain features in type 1 diabetes (dated by TCRdb to the late 2010s). With respect to the entire study: No differences in mean age, gender distribution, total cell number or subset yield were found between patients and healthy donors. Across all samples, 107,917,701 sorted cells were examined, and cell number per subset correlated strongly with RNA yield. Whereas all 30 or so donors provided naive and central memory subsets, regulatory and stem cell-like memory subsets were isolated from just 8 patients and roughly 8 healthy donors. In the study, TCRB repertoires of sorted circulating CD4+ T cell subsets from recently diagnosed type 1 diabetes patients were compared with those of matched healthy donors.

The CDR3 spans 16 residues, from the cysteine through the phenylalanine. Of the read, only the CDR3 DNA is kept; its 48 bases are in frame from base 1. V drops 2 bases and J drops 5 bases, leaving 15 bases in between. CDR1 and CDR2 are drawn from the germline V gene (reference sequence): SEHNR, FQNEAQ. The High Capacity cDNA Reverse Transcription Kit was used to reverse transcribe all of the isolated RNA, meaning that expressed TCRB transcripts were what got sequenced. Naive, central memory and regulatory T cell samples underwent deep immunoSEQ sequencing, averaging approximately 3.3 million total reads per sample. Sorted cells were lysed in RLT buffer and RNA was extracted with DNase-treated RNeasy Micro or Mini kits, depending on cell number. Each cell subset was processed separately to prevent cross-contamination, with patient and healthy donor samples processed together. The immunoSEQ multiplex PCR was used to amplify TCRB sequences from cDNA, yielding 87-bp fragments that span the CDR3 region. Amplicons were sequenced on the Illumina HiSeq platform. Per the source publication's procedure: Synthetic template baselines were used to correct PCR bias computationally, reads within Hamming distance 2 were collapsed together, and singletons that could not be merged were discarded. Reads were aligned against IMGT so that V, D and J genes, CDR3 length and insertions or deletions at six rearrangement sites could be assigned. Clonotype counts were normalized to sorted cell number within each subset before computing true diversity and Gini coefficients with the tcR R package. Repertoire sharing was quantified using the overlap coefficient calculated on TCRB nucleotide sequences. TCRdb holds this immuneACCESS table with in-frame rearrangements only. Some clones are missing; in checked studies, unresolved V genes explain under half, and the rest has no known cause. That table gives V, J and clone size, and the DNA gave D and trimming. Recorded for this sample are about 160,000 clones; approximately 7.8% of them occurred a single time. The ten largest clones take up more than 0.75% of the sample.

What the authors observed across the whole study: Because the HLA sub-analyses included only small numbers of individuals, any influence of HLA type on TCRB rearrangement was left unresolved. Shorter templates might have been favored by PCR, but patient and control samples were amplified and corrected together, so both groups would have been affected equally by any skew. Because cDNA rather than genomic DNA was sequenced, highly expressing activated cells could have been over-represented, although no difference in activation and CD3 levels was found between groups. In all four CD4+ subsets, TCRB CDR3 length was moderately but significantly shorter in type 1 diabetes patients. Naive, central memory and regulatory TCRB repertoires appeared to be more similar among patients than among healthy donors. Patients with type 1 diabetes made fewer insertions and deleted more nucleotides at VDJ recombination sites, implying thymic rearrangement abnormalities.

A single peripheral blood draw of roughly 0.11 L on average was collected from each donor into heparinised tubes. A BD FACSAria II and a panel including CD45RO, CCR7, CD25, CD127, CD95 and CD27 were used to sort naive, central memory, regulatory and stem cell-like memory CD4+ T cells. Every sorted population had a purity above 98%. PBMCs were isolated immediately by Lymphoprep density gradient centrifugation and stained directly without culture. So that batch effects would be minimized, each experiment stained and sorted samples in pairs, pairing one healthy donor with one patient. The receptor chain draws on TRBV7-9 and TRBJ2-2; the D gene is possibly TRBD2, with 7 bases matching. Sequenced sample: central memory CD4+ T cells from blood. The clonotype comes from a woman in her 40s with type 1 diabetes. The DNA sequence is given as TGTGCCAGCAGCTTATGGCGGGGGCGCGAAACCGGGGAGCTGTTTTTT. This encodes CASSLWRGRETGELFF.